The 3 T cell receptor beta chains below all came from one sample that was sequenced in a study of T cell responses to AZD1222 COVID-19 vaccine. TCRdb keeps only in-frame clones here, not all; method: immunoSEQ multiplex PCR. Among tens of thousands of clones, roughly four fifths were seen once, and the ten largest hold approximately 25%. The material was peripheral blood, obtained 28 days after the second AZD1222 dose. The receptors were sampled from an adult who received the AZD1222 COVID-19 vaccine.

This clone was seen a handful of times. The chain uses TRBV29-1 and TRBJ1-1; D is perhaps TRBD1 (6 bases). The CDR3 loop spans 13 amino acids. Trimming removed 4 bases at V and 1 base at J, with 10 bases between. The germline V gene encodes CDR1 SQVTM and CDR2 ANQGSEA. In DNA form, the CDR3 reads TGCAGCGTTGGTACAGGGCGGAACACTGAAGCTTTCTTT. Translation: CSVGTGRNTEAFF.

V and J are TRBV9 and TRBJ2-6, with D possibly called TRBD1 or TRBD2 (5 bases each). Germline assignment: CDR1 SGDLS and CDR2 YYNGEE. The CDR3 length is 15 residues. Trimming shortened V by 4 bases and J by 4 bases, and 12 bases separated the two germline ends. CDR3 amino acids: CASSPGTLGANVLTF. CDR3 coding DNA: TGTGCCAGCAGCCCCGGGACGCTAGGGGCCAACGTCCTGACTTTC.

The rearrangement links TRBV18 to TRBJ2-3; 9 bases align to TRBD2. Losses at the gene ends were 1 base for V and 1 base for J; bases not matched to a gene: 3. CDR3 length: 16 amino acids. From germline, CDR1 is KGHSH and CDR2 LQKENI. CDR3 nucleotides: TGTGCCAGCTCACCACGGGCTAGCGGGGGCACAGATACGCAGTATTTT. It specifies CASSPRASGGTDTQYF.